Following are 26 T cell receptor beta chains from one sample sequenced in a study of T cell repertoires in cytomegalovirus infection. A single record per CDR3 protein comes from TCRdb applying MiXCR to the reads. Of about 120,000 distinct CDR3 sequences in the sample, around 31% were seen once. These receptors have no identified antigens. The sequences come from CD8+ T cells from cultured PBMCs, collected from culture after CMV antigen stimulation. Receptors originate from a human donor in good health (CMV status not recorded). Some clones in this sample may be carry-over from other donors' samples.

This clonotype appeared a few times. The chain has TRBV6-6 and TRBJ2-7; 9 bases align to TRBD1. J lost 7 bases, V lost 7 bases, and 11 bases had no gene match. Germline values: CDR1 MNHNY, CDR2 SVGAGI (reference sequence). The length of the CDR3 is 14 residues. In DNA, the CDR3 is TGTGCCAGCACCGAAGTACAGGGGGCGGGGGAGCAGTACTTC. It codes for CASTEVQGAGEQYF.

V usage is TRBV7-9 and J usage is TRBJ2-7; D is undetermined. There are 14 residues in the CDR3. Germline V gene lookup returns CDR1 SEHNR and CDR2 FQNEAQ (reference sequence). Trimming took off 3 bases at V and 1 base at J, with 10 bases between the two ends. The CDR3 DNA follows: TGTGCCAGCAGCTTGGTCGACGGTTCCTACGAGCAGTACTTC. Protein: CASSLVDGSYEQYF.

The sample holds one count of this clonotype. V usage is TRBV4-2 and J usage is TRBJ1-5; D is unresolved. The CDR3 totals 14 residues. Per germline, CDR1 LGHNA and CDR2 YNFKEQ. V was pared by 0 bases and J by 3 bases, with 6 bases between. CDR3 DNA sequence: TGTGCCAGCAGCCAAGAAGGTCCCAATCAGCCCCAGCATTTT. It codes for CASSQEGPNQPQHF.

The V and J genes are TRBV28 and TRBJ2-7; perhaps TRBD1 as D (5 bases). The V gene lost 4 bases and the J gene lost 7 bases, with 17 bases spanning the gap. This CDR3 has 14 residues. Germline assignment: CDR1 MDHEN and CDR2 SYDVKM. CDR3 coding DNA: TGTGCCAGCAGTTACGTCGACTCCCCAGGGGAGCAGTACTTC. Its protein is CASSYVDSPGEQYF.

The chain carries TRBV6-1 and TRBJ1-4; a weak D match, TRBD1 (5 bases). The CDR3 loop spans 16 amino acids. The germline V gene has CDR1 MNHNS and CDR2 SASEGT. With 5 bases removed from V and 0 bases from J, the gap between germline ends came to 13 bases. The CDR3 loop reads CASSPRQLATNEKLFF. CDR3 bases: TGTGCCAGCAGTCCCCGACAGCTTGCAACTAATGAAAAACTGTTTTTT.

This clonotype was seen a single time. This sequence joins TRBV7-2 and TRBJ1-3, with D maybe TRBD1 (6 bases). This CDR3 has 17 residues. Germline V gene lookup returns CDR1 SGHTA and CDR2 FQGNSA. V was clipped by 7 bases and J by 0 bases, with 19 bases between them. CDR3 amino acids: CASMRGGTSSSGNTIYF. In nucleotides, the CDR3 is TGTGCCAGCATGCGGGGGGGCACGTCGAGCTCTGGAAACACCATATATTTT.

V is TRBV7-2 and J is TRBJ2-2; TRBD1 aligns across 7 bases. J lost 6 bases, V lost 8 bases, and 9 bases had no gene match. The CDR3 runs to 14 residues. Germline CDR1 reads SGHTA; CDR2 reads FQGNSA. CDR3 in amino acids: CASRDRDGAGELFF. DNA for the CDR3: TGTGCCAGCCGAGACAGGGACGGAGCCGGGGAGCTGTTTTTT.

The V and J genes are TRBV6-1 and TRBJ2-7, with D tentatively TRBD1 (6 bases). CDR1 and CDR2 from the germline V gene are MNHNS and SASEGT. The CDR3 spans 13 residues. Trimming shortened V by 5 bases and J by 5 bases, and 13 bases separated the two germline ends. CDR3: CASSYSQGHEQYF. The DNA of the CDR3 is TGTGCCAGCAGTTATTCACAGGGACACGAGCAGTACTTC.

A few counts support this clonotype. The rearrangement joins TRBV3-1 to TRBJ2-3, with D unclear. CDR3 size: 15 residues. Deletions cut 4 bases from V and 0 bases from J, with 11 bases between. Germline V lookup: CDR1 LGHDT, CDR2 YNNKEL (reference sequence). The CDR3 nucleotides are TGTGCCAGCAGCCGAAGACTGGCTAGCACAGATACGCAGTATTTT. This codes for CASSRRLASTDTQYF.

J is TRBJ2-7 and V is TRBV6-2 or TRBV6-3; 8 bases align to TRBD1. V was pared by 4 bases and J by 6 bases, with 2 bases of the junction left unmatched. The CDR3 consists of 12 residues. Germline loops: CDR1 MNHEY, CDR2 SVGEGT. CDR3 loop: CASSLDRVEQYF. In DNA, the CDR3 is TGTGCCAGCAGTTTGGACAGGGTCGAGCAGTACTTC.

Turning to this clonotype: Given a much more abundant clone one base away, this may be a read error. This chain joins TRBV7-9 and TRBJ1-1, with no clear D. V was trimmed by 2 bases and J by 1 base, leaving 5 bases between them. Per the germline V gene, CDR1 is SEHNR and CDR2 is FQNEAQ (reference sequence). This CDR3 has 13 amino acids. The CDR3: CASSLRQNTEAFF. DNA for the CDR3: TGTGCCAGCAGCTTAAGACAGAACACTGAAGCTTTCTTT.

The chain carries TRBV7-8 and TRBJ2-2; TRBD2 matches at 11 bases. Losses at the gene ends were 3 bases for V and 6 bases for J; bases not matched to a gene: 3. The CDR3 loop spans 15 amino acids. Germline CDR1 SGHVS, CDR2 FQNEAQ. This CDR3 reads CASSFSGGAPGELFF. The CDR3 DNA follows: TGTGCCAGCAGCTTTAGCGGGGGGGCCCCCGGGGAGCTGTTTTTT. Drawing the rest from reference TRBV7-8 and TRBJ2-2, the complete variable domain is GAGVSQSPRYKVAKRGQDVALRCDPISGHVSLFWYQQALGQGPEFLTYFQNEAQLDKSGLPSDRFFAERPEGSVSTLKIQRTQQEDSAVYLCASSFSGGAPGELFFGEGSRLTVL.

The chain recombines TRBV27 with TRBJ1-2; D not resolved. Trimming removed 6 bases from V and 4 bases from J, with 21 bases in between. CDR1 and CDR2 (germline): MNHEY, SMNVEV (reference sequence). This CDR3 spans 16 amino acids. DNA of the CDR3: TGTGCCAGCAGGGACCTAAGCGATACGCTATCCTATGGCTACACCTTC. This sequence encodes CASRDLSDTLSYGYTF.

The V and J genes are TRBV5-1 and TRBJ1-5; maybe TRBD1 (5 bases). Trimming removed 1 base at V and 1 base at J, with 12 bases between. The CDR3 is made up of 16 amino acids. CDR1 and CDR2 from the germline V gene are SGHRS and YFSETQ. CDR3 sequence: CASSLWKGPSNQPQHF. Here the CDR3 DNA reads TGCGCCAGCAGCTTGTGGAAGGGGCCGAGCAATCAGCCCCAGCATTTT.

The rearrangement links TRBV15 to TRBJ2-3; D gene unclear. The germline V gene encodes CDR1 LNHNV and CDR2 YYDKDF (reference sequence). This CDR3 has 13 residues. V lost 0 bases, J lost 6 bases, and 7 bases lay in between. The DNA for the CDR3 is TGTGCCACCAGCAGAGATCGAGCGGATACGCAGTATTTT. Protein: CATSRDRADTQYF.

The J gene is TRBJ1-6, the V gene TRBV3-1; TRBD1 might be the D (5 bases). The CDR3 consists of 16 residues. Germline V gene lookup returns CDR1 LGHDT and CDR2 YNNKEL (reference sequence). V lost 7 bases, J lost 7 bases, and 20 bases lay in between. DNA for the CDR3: TGTGCCAGCAAGAAAAACGACGGGGGAAGGAATTCACCCCTCCACTTT. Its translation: CASKKNDGGRNSPLHF.

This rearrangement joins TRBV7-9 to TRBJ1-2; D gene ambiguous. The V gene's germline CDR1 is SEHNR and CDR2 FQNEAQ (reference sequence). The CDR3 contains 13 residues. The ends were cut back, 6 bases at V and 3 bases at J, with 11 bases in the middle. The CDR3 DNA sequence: TGTGCCAGCAGACACATAGACGACTATGGCTACACCTTC. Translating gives CASRHIDDYGYTF.

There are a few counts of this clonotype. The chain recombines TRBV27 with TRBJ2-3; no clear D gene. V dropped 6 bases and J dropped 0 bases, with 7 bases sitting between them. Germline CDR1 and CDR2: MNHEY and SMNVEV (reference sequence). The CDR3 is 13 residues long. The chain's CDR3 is CASRETSTDTQYF. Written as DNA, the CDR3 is TGTGCCAGCAGAGAAACTAGCACAGATACGCAGTATTTT.

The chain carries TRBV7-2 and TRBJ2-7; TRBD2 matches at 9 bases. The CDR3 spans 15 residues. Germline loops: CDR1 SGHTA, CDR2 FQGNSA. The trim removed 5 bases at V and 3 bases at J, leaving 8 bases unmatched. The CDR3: CASSGAGTSSYEQYF. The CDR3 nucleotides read TGTGCCAGCAGCGGAGCCGGGACTAGCAGCTACGAGCAGTACTTC.

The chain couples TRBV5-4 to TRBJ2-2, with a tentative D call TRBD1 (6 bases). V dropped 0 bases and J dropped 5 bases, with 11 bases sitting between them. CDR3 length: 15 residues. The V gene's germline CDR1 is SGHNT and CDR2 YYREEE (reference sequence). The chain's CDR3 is CASSLGPQGTGELFF. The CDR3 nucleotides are TGTGCCAGCAGCTTGGGACCCCAGGGGACCGGGGAGCTGTTTTTT.

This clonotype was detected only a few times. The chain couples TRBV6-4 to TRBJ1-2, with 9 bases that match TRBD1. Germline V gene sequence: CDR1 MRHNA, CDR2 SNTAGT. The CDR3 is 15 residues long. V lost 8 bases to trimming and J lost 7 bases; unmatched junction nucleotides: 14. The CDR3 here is CASADPDRGIFGYTF. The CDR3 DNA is TGTGCCAGCGCTGACCCGGACAGGGGAATTTTTGGCTACACCTTC.

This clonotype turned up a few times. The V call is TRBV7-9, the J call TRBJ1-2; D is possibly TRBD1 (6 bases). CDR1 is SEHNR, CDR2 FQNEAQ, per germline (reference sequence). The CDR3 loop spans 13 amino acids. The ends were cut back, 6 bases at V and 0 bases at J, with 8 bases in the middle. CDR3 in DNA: TGTGCCAGCAGGGACAGTTCTAACTATGGCTACACCTTC. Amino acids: CASRDSSNYGYTF.

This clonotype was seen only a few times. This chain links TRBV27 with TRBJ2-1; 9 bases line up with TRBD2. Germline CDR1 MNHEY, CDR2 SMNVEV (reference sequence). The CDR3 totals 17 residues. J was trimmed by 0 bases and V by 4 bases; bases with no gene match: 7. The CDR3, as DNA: TGTGCCAGCAGTTCCCCCCTTAGCGGGAGCTCCTACAATGAGCAGTTCTTC. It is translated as CASSSPLSGSSYNEQFF.

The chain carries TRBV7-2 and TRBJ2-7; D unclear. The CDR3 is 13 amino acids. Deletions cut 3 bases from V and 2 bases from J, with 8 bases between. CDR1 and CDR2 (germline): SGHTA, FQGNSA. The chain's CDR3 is CASSFDVTYEQYF. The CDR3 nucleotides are TGTGCCAGCAGCTTTGACGTCACCTACGAGCAGTACTTC.

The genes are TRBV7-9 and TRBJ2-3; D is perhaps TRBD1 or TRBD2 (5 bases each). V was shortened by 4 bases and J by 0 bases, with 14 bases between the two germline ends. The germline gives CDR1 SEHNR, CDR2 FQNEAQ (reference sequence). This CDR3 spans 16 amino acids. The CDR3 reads CASSSPGTASTDTQYF. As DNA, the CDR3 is TGTGCCAGCAGCTCTCCCGGGACGGCCAGCACAGATACGCAGTATTTT.

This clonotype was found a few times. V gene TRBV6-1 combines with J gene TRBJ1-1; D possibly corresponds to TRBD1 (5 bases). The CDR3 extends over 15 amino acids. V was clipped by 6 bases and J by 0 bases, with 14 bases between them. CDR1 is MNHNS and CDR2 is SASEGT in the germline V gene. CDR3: CASRHPRGVNTEAFF. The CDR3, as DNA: TGTGCCAGCAGACATCCACGGGGGGTGAACACTGAAGCTTTCTTT.